This T cell receptor beta chain was recorded in a study of cytomegalovirus exposure and HLA in healthy donors (dated by TCRdb to the late 2010s). In the study overall: According to a later analysis, the 120 or so validation repertoires were produced on the same platform as the 700 or so repertoires of the first cohort. The study was designed to test whether signatures of past pathogen exposure could be identified by cataloging public T cell receptors. In addition to the first cohort of hundreds of subjects, a separate validation cohort of approximately 130 different subjects was used. To predict cytomegalovirus infection status, the study combined high-throughput TCR immunosequencing, statistical association of individual TCRs with disease status, and machine learning.

The donors belonged to the validation cohort of over a hundred subjects, which was separate from the roughly 670-subject first cohort. What the work shows at the level of the full study, not this receptor alone: All 120 or so repertoires were used to score co-occurrence in the validation cohort in a later analysis, because that analysis had no HLA typing for the cohort. Most TCR sequences were observed very rarely across donors, whereas some public TCRs were present in many individuals. The study listed approximately 150 TCR beta chains as associated with cytomegalovirus. The classifier was reported to diagnose cytomegalovirus status with high specificity and sensitivity in both the original and validation cohorts. In vitro tests confirmed that a few of the cytomegalovirus-associated TCR beta chains recognize cytomegalovirus antigens. The authors suggested that the approach could potentially be extended to other disease states and immunological phenotypes. A later analysis found that TCRs clustered in the first cohort also tended to co-occur in the 120 validation repertoires, with 94% of cluster scores above 0.

Library method: the immunoSEQ multiplex PCR assay. Per the source publication's procedure: To diagnose cytomegalovirus status from the catalog of TCR beta chain sequences, a statistical classification framework was built. TCRdb mirrors the immuneACCESS table, restricted to in-frame sequences. Some clones are absent from its copies; in checked studies, under half trace to an unresolved V gene, and the reason for the others is unknown. That table gives V, J and clone size, and the DNA gave D and trimming. This sample gives more than 100,000 clones in total; 88% of them show up just once. Together, the top ten hold about 1.5% of the sample. As for this clone: Its target antigen remains unknown. Base qualities are not at hand, and no much larger clone is one base apart.

Cut back by 5 bases and 6 bases, the V and J ends lie 23 bases apart. The CDR3 spans 16 residues, from the cysteine through the phenylalanine. Of all the DNA, just the CDR3 is kept, 48 bases in frame from base 1. CDR1 is given as MNHNY and CDR2 as SVGAGI, both from the germline V gene (reference sequence). Sequenced input: PBMCs. This receptor was obtained from a man aged 25-40 years in good health and CMV-seronegative. This chain joins TRBV6-6 to TRBJ2-7; a tentative D match to TRBD2 spans 6 bases. The sequence in DNA is TGTGCCAGCAGTCTCTCCCTGGTAGCCTCGGAGGGCGAGCAGTACTTC. This yields the protein CASSLSLVASEGEQYF.